The sample holds one count of the clone carrying this TCR beta chain. What the recovered Cohort 3 donors had was two negative PCRs, clearance, or symptom resolution. The data were taken from a study of blood T cell repertoires in COVID-19. Study summary: Nucleic acid was either cDNA or gDNA, and it came from T cells, B-cell-depleted T cells, or PBMCs.

Clones were sequenced by immunoSEQ multiplex PCR, and TCRdb holds only the in-frame ones, with some missing. The data contain about 280,000 clones, 85% of them singletons. The sample consisted of PBMCs or T cells enriched from blood (not recorded which). This TCR was sampled from a woman aged 50 to 60 who had recovered from COVID-19.

CDR3 in DNA: TGTGCCAGTCGCAAACTGGGGGCGCAAAATGAAAAACTGTTTTTT. Its protein product is CASRKLGAQNEKLFF. V and J are TRBV19 and TRBJ1-4; D is possibly TRBD1 (6 bases). The CDR3 runs to 15 residues. Looked up from germline, CDR1 is LNHDA and CDR2 is SQIVND (reference sequence). V dropped 8 bases and J dropped 5 bases, with 18 bases sitting between them.